These 10 T cell receptor beta chains share one sample of origin, sequenced in a study of CD8+ T cells in alopecia areata. The treatment is: oral pan-JAK inhibitor, 5-10 mg twice daily. Sequencing used cDNA as its template, made by extracting RNA and reverse transcribing it. The protocol was immunoSEQ multiplex PCR, while the TCRdb copy is restricted to in-frame clones and leaves out a portion. There are some 190,000 clones in the sample; around 51% occur only once, and 9.5% to 13% lies in the top ten. The specimen comprised CD8+ T cells sorted from blood, sampled at approximately week 52, from a patient treated with tofacitinib. The origin of the receptors is a human donor with alopecia areata.

V is TRBV7-2 and J is TRBJ2-7, with 7 bases identical to TRBD1. Germline CDR1 reads SGHTA; CDR2 reads FQGNSA. The CDR3 has 16 residues. Losses at the gene ends were 4 bases for V and 3 bases for J; bases not matched to a gene: 12. The CDR3 protein is CASSYSDRVGSYEQYF. CDR3 nucleotides: TGTGCCAGCAGCTACTCCGACAGGGTAGGGAGCTACGAGCAGTACTTC.

This clone was seen a single time. The V gene is TRBV27, the J gene TRBJ2-7; D unclear. CDR1 is MNHEY and CDR2 is SMNVEV in the germline V gene (reference sequence). V was shortened by 4 bases and J by 2 bases, with 9 bases between the two germline ends. The CDR3 has 13 residues. The CDR3 DNA reads as TGTGCCAGCAGTTATACGGGTACCTACGAGCAGTACTTC. Translating it yields CASSYTGTYEQYF.

The J gene is TRBJ2-1, the V gene TRBV7-9, with D maybe TRBD2 (5 bases). CDR1 and CDR2 (germline): SEHNR, FQNEAQ (reference sequence). The CDR3 is made up of 13 amino acids. V gave up 7 bases and J gave up 3 bases, with 10 bases separating them. DNA for the CDR3: TGTGCCAGCACCACCCGGGACTACAATGAGCAGTTCTTC. Its protein product is CASTTRDYNEQFF.

This clone was observed many times. The chain joins TRBV7-9 to TRBJ2-1, with TRBD2 matching 10 bases. Germline V gene lookup returns CDR1 SEHNR and CDR2 FQNEAQ (reference sequence). The CDR3 has 16 amino acids. V was pared by 6 bases and J by 0 bases, with 5 bases of the junction left unmatched. In DNA form, the CDR3 reads TGTGCCAGCAGACTTGGACTAGCGGACTCCTACAATGAGCAGTTCTTC. Its protein is CASRLGLADSYNEQFF.

This clone was observed a handful of times. The chain employs TRBV30 and TRBJ1-1, with 7 bases lining up with TRBD1. The CDR3 consists of 12 residues. Germline V CDR1 and CDR2: GTSNPN, SVGIG (reference sequence). V lost 5 bases and J lost 3; bases outside the gene matches: 3. The CDR3 DNA sequence: TGTGCCTGGGACAGGGAGGACACTGAAGCTTTCTTT. Amino acid sequence: CAWDREDTEAFF.

The chain recombines TRBV9 with TRBJ1-5, with 7 bases identical to TRBD1. This CDR3 is 15 amino acids long. The V and J ends lost 2 bases and 3 bases, in that order; junction bases with no gene match: 5. Germline CDR1 reads SGDLS; CDR2 reads YYNGEE. The CDR3 loop is CASSVGGTVNQPQHF. In nucleotides, the CDR3 is TGTGCCAGCAGCGTGGGCGGGACAGTCAATCAGCCCCAGCATTTT.

The chain couples TRBV30 to TRBJ1-2; no firm D call. The ends were cut back, 0 bases at V and 3 bases at J, with 11 bases in the middle. CDR1 GTSNPN and CDR2 SVGIG come from the germline V gene (reference sequence). The CDR3 runs to 14 residues. CDR3 loop: CAWSVLGSDYGYTF. In nucleotides, the CDR3 is TGTGCCTGGAGTGTACTAGGATCCGACTATGGCTACACCTTC.

V usage is TRBV13 and J usage is TRBJ2-7; either TRBD1 or TRBD2 may supply D (5 bases each). The ends were cut back, 4 bases at V and 5 bases at J, with 15 bases in the middle. From germline, CDR1 is PRHDT and CDR2 FYEKMQ (reference sequence). This CDR3 is built from 14 residues. The CDR3 loop reads CASSYPGRRDEQYF. The CDR3 DNA reads as TGTGCCAGCAGCTACCCGGGGCGGCGGGACGAGCAGTACTTC. The full variable domain, its missing parts supplied by reference TRBV13 and TRBJ2-7, is AAGVIQSPRHLIKEKRETATLKCYPIPRHDTVYWYQQGPGQDPQFLISFYEKMQSDKGSIPDRFSAQQFSDYHSELNMSSLELGDSALYFCASSYPGRRDEQYFGPGTRLTVT.

CDR3 protein: CASSGTGGAPYGYTF. The CDR3 nucleotides are TGTGCCAGCAGTGGCACAGGGGGCGCGCCTTATGGCTACACCTTC. The V and J genes are TRBV27 and TRBJ1-2; 9 positions match TRBD1. V was clipped by 5 bases and J by 5 bases; unmatched bases: 9. CDR3 length: 15 amino acids. CDR1 is MNHEY, CDR2 SMNVEV, per germline (reference sequence).

The chain combines TRBV29-1 with TRBJ2-2, with no clear D. The ends were cut back, 1 base at V and 4 bases at J, with 7 bases in the middle. Germline V gene sequence: CDR1 SQVTM, CDR2 ANQGSEA. This CDR3 has 13 residues. This CDR3 reads CSVEADGTGELFF. The CDR3 nucleotides read TGCAGCGTTGAAGCAGATGGCACCGGGGAGCTGTTTTTT.